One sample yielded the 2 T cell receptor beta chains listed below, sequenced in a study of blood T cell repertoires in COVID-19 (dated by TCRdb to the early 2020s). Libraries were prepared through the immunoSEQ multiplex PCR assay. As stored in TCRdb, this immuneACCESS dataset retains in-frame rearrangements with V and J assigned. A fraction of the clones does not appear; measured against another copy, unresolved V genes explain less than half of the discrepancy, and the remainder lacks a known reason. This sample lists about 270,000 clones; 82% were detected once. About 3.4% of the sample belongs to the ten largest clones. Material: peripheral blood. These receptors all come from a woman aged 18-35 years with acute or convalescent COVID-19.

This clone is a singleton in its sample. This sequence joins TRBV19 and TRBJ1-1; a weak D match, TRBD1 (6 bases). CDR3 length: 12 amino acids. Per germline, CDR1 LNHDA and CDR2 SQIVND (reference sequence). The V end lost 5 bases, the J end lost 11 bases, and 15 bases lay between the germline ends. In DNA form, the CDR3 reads TGTGCCAGTAGTCCGGACAGATGGGCGGCTTTCTTT. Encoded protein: CASSPDRWAAFF.

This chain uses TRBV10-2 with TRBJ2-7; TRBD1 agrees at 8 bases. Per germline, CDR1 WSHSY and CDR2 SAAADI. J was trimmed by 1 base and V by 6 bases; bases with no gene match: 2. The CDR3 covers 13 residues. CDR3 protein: CASRRTGSYEQYF. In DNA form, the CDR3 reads TGCGCCAGCAGAAGGACAGGGTCCTACGAGCAGTACTTC.